A single sample is the source of the 26 T cell receptor beta chains below, sequenced in a study of T cell responses to AZD1222 COVID-19 vaccine. The protocol was immunoSEQ multiplex PCR, while the TCRdb copy is restricted to in-frame clones and leaves out a portion. Of roughly 180,000 clones listed, about 90% were seen once; the top ten hold roughly 2%. Source: peripheral blood, taken 28 days after the second AZD1222 dose. These receptors were collected from an adult who received the AZD1222 COVID-19 vaccine.

This chain links TRBV7-9 with TRBJ1-2; no reliable D call. Germline CDR1 and CDR2: SEHNR and FQNEAQ (reference sequence). This CDR3 has 13 residues. V was cut by 4 bases and J by 7 bases, with 13 bases left in between. CDR3 DNA: TGTGCCAGCAGCTCCGCGGGTGGGTCTGGCTACACCTTC. This codes for CASSSAGGSGYTF.

This sequence joins TRBV9 and TRBJ2-2; D is undetermined. This CDR3 comprises 14 residues. Trimming shortened V by 8 bases and J by 0 bases, and 11 bases separated the two germline ends. The V gene's germline CDR1 is SGDLS and CDR2 YYNGEE. The CDR3 DNA follows: TGTGCCAGTAGTGACGGTACGAACACCGGGGAGCTGTTTTTT. Amino acids: CASSDGTNTGELFF.

The chain is built from TRBV4-3 and TRBJ2-3; 7 bases match TRBD1. This CDR3 region has 16 residues. CDR1 is LGHNA and CDR2 is YSLEER in the germline V gene. Unmatched junction bases numbered 9, after V lost 5 bases and J lost 1 base. The CDR3 region has the DNA TGCGCCAGCAGCAAGGGGGCGGAGACGCGCACAGATACGCAGTATTTT. The encoded protein is CASSKGAETRTDTQYF.

CDR3 in amino acids: CASSDRAESPLHF. The CDR3 DNA follows: TGTGCCAGCAGTGACAGGGCGGAATCACCCCTCCACTTT. The genes are TRBV6-4 and TRBJ1-6, with D unresolved. The germline V and J ends were trimmed by 2 bases and 10 bases, with 9 bases remaining between them. Per germline, CDR1 MRHNA and CDR2 SNTAGT. The CDR3 has 13 amino acids.

The chain joins TRBV4-3 to TRBJ2-1; D is ambiguous. Trimming took off 1 base at V and 3 bases at J, with 13 bases between the two ends. The CDR3 sequence is 16 residues long. Germline V lookup: CDR1 LGHNA, CDR2 YSLEER. The CDR3 region is CASSQGRISSYNEQFF. CDR3 DNA: TGCGCCAGCAGCCAAGGCCGGATCTCGAGCTACAATGAGCAGTTCTTC.

As to this clone: One junction end does not reproduce the germline sequence, and a read error may be involved. The CDR3 reads CASSPIGTSHEQYF. DNA for the CDR3: TGTGCCAGCAGCCCAATAGGTACCTCCCACGAGCAGTACTTC. This rearrangement joins TRBV9 to TRBJ2-7, with D unresolved. CDR1 is SGDLS, CDR2 YYNGEE, per germline. The length of the CDR3 is 14 residues.

The chain recombines TRBV9 with TRBJ2-2, with 7 positions matching TRBD2. This CDR3 region has 16 residues. The V segment lost 0 bases and the J segment 5 bases; nucleotides outside the gene matches: 7. CDR1 is SGDLS and CDR2 is YYNGEE in the germline V gene. The DNA for the CDR3 is TGTGCCAGCAGCGTAGGGGAGGGACTCCTTACCGGGGAGCTGTTTTTT. Translation gives CASSVGEGLLTGELFF.

The chain is built from TRBV11-2 and TRBJ1-2, with TRBD1 matching 7 bases. V trimming: 5 bases; J trimming: 4 bases; junction bases outside the gene matches: 10. The germline CDR1 and CDR2 sequences are SGHAT and FQNNGV. CDR3 length: 15 residues. CDR3 DNA: TGTGCCAGCAGCCTGCGGGACAGTCAAGTCTATGGCTACACCTTC. It is translated as CASSLRDSQVYGYTF.

The chain joins TRBV6-5 to TRBJ2-1; D uncertain. The CDR3 has 15 amino acids. V lost 3 bases and J lost 6, with 15 bases in between. Germline V CDR1 and CDR2: MNHEY, SVGAGI. CDR3 DNA: TGTGCCAGCAGTTATCAGCCTAGTCTTTCCAATGAGCAGTTCTTC. Protein sequence: CASSYQPSLSNEQFF.

The chain employs TRBV2 and TRBJ1-2, with D uncertain. The V end was cut by 4 bases, the J end by 5 bases, with 8 bases between. The CDR3 runs 12 residues. The V gene's germline CDR1 is SNHLY and CDR2 FYNNEI. The CDR3 here is CASSVTGYGYTF. The DNA for the CDR3 is TGTGCCAGCAGTGTAACGGGATATGGCTACACCTTC.

This chain uses TRBV4-2 with TRBJ2-7, with D possibly TRBD2 on 7 matching bases. From germline, CDR1 is LGHNA and CDR2 YNFKEQ. The CDR3 covers 15 residues. V was pared by 1 base and J by 2 bases, with 12 bases between. CDR3 loop: CASSQARGAAYEQYF. The CDR3 DNA follows: TGTGCCAGCAGCCAAGCACGGGGGGCCGCCTACGAGCAGTACTTC.

The chain recombines TRBV19 with TRBJ1-3; D unresolved. Germline CDR1 and CDR2: LNHDA and SQIVND (reference sequence). The CDR3 is 14 residues long. V was pared by 9 bases and J by 0 bases, with 12 bases between. For the CDR3, the DNA is TGTGCCAGCGAGGACTCCTACTCTGGAAACACCATATATTTT. It translates to CASEDSYSGNTIYF.

This sequence joins TRBV9 and TRBJ1-2, with 8 bases that match TRBD1. Trimming at V came to 2 bases and at J to 6 bases, leaving 6 bases not matched to a gene. The germline V gene has CDR1 SGDLS and CDR2 YYNGEE. The CDR3 totals 14 residues. As DNA, the CDR3 is TGTGCCAGCAGCGTCACGTCAGGGGGCGATGGCTACACCTTC. It is translated as CASSVTSGGDGYTF.

This chain links TRBV5-1 with TRBJ2-3; tentative D call: TRBD1 (6 bases). V was cut by 4 bases and J by 0 bases, with 12 bases left in between. Germline V gene lookup returns CDR1 SGHRS and CDR2 YFSETQ. The length of the CDR3 is 15 residues. CDR3 protein: CASSIGQGSTDTQYF. The DNA for the CDR3 is TGCGCCAGCAGCATAGGGCAGGGGAGCACAGATACGCAGTATTTT.

The chain uses TRBV21-1 and TRBJ2-2; the DNA was not used to check the table's D call, TRBD2. TRBV21-1 is assigned pseudogene status. The CDR3 totals 16 residues. CDR3 in DNA: TGTGCCAGCAGTTACTTACGGCGGGGACACACCGGGGAGCTGTTTTTT. Translation: CASSYLRRGHTGELFF.

This chain joins TRBV5-5 and TRBJ2-5, with a possible D match to TRBD2 (6 bases). CDR1 is SGHKS and CDR2 is YYEKEE in the germline V gene (reference sequence). The CDR3 consists of 13 residues. Trimming cost V 2 bases and J 4 bases, with 9 bases left between them. The DNA for the CDR3 is TGTGCCAGCAGCTTAGCGGGCCCAGAGACCCAGTACTTC. Amino acids: CASSLAGPETQYF.

The J gene is TRBJ1-6, the V gene TRBV7-7; D unresolved. The germline V gene encodes CDR1 SSHAT and CDR2 FNYEAQ (reference sequence). Between the trimmed V and J ends, which lost 2 bases and 9 bases, there was a span of 23 bases. The CDR3 loop spans 18 amino acids. The CDR3 loop reads CASSLIMIRGVEGSPLHF. CDR3 nucleotides: TGTGCCAGCAGCTTAATTATGATCCGGGGTGTCGAAGGTTCACCCCTCCACTTT. Drawing the rest from reference TRBV7-7 and TRBJ1-6, the complete variable domain is GAGVSQSPRYKVTKRGQDVTLRCDPISSHATLYWYQQALGQGPEFLTYFNYEAQPDKSGLPSDRFSAERPEGSISTLTIQRTEQRDSAMYRCASSLIMIRGVEGSPLHFGNGTRLTVT.

This sequence joins TRBV5-1 and TRBJ1-2, with D possibly being TRBD1 (6 bases). The CDR3 loop spans 14 amino acids. V was trimmed by 5 bases and J by 5 bases, leaving 16 bases between them. CDR1 SGHRS and CDR2 YFSETQ come from the germline V gene. Written as DNA, the CDR3 is TGCGCCAGCAGTAAGGAGGGGGGCGAATATGGCTACACCTTC. Its protein is CASSKEGGEYGYTF. Combining the CDR3 with reference TRBV5-1 and TRBJ1-2 gives the whole variable domain KAGVTQTPRYLIKTRGQQVTLSCSPISGHRSVSWYQQTPGQGLQFLFEYFSETQRNKGNFPGRFSGRQFSNSRSEMNVSTLELGDSALYLCASSKEGGEYGYTFGSGTRLTVV.

The chain combines TRBV10-3 with TRBJ2-3; TRBD1 is a possible D gene (5 bases). CDR1 and CDR2 from the germline V gene are ENHRY and SYGVKD. Trimming left V 3 bases short and J 1 base short, with 5 bases between. The CDR3 is made up of 13 amino acids. For the CDR3, the DNA is TGTGCCATCAGTGACAGGGGCACAGATACGCAGTATTTT. Its translation is CAISDRGTDTQYF.

This clone has a handful of counts. The V gene is TRBV7-9, the J gene TRBJ2-7; possibly TRBD1 for D (7 bases). V shed 5 bases and J shed 9 bases, with 20 bases lying between them. The germline gives CDR1 SEHNR, CDR2 FQNEAQ (reference sequence). CDR3 size: 14 residues. The CDR3 reads CASSPGDSSLGQYF. The CDR3 region has the DNA TGTGCCAGCAGCCCGGGGGACAGTTCATTAGGGCAGTACTTC.

This clone was found once. This chain uses TRBV18 with TRBJ2-1; TRBD2 aligns across 11 bases. This CDR3 has 16 amino acids. With 4 bases clipped from V and 7 bases from J, the junction kept 9 bases outside the gene matches. Per germline, CDR1 KGHSH and CDR2 LQKENI. For the CDR3, the DNA is TGTGCCAGCTCACGTCAACTAGCGGGGGCCACGAATGAGCAGTTCTTC. This codes for CASSRQLAGATNEQFF.

The V and J genes are TRBV5-5 and TRBJ2-1, with D maybe TRBD2 (6 bases). The germline V and J ends were trimmed by 7 bases and 0 bases, with 14 bases remaining between them. CDR1 SGHKS and CDR2 YYEKEE come from the germline V gene (reference sequence). The CDR3 extends over 15 amino acids. For the CDR3, the DNA is TGTGCCAGCGGGTCTCGGGAGACCTCCTACAATGAGCAGTTCTTC. This translates into CASGSRETSYNEQFF.

Details on this clone: The same CDR3 is also encoded by other DNA sequences in this sample. This sequence joins TRBV30 and TRBJ1-2, with D unclear. V was cut by 1 base and J by 4 bases, with 4 bases left in between. CDR3 length equals 11 residues. CDR1 and CDR2 from the germline V gene are GTSNPN and SVGIG (reference sequence). Here the CDR3 DNA reads TGTGCCTGGAGTGGCGGCTATGGCTACACCTTC. This translates into CAWSGGYGYTF.

V usage is TRBV18 and J usage is TRBJ1-1; 12 bases agree with TRBD1. V lost 1 base and J lost 3; bases outside the gene matches: 6. This CDR3 contains 17 residues. Germline CDR1 is KGHSH and CDR2 is LQKENI. The CDR3: CASSPRDRGLGDTEAFF. The CDR3 DNA reads TGTGCCAGCTCACCACGGGACAGGGGGCTTGGTGACACTGAAGCTTTCTTT. Filled out from reference TRBV18 and TRBJ1-1, the complete variable domain reads NAGVMQNPRHLVRRRGQEARLRCSPMKGHSHVYWYRQLPEEGLKFMVYLQKENIIDESGMPKERFSAEFPKEGPSILRIQQVVRGDSAAYFCASSPRDRGLGDTEAFFGQGTRLTVV.

This clone was counted a single time. The rearrangement links TRBV3-1 (or the pseudogene TRBV3-2) to TRBJ1-5; D gene uncertain. Germline loops: CDR1 LGHDT, CDR2 YNNKEL (reference sequence). The CDR3 covers 13 residues. The ends were cut back, 2 bases at V and 7 bases at J, with 9 bases in the middle. CDR3: CASSQRREQPQHF. The CDR3 nucleotides read TGTGCCAGCAGCCAAAGACGAGAACAGCCCCAGCATTTT.

This clone appeared a single time. The chain combines TRBV7-8 with TRBJ1-3; 9 nucleotides line up with TRBD1. The CDR3 loop spans 15 amino acids. Trimming at V came to 0 bases and at J to 8 bases, leaving 5 bases not matched to a gene. In germline, CDR1 is SGHVS, CDR2 FQNEAQ. The CDR3: CASSLALGQGYTIYF. The CDR3 region has the DNA TGTGCCAGCAGCTTAGCGCTTGGACAGGGGTACACCATATATTTT.